This entry features one T cell receptor (beta chain) sequence. It has no known antigen specificity. Nothing much larger sits one base from this clone, and base qualities are not available. These data originate in a study of CD8+ T cells in alopecia areata (dated by TCRdb to the late 2010s). In the study overall: Treated patients were enrolled in an open-label pilot trial of oral tofacitinib, 5 to 10 mg twice daily, for moderate-to-severe alopecia areata. Patients received tofacitinib for 6 to 18 months and were then followed off drug for 6 months to check for delayed response and recurrence. To study T cell clonal expansion in alopecia areata, the researchers applied high-throughput TCRbeta sequencing to both the C3H/HeJ mouse model and human patients. In humans, TCRbeta sequencing was performed on scalp tissue and on sorted CD4+ and CD8+ peripheral blood T cells from healthy controls and from patients with patchy or totalis/universalis alopecia areata. Patients on tofacitinib were biopsied at baseline and after 4 and 24 weeks of treatment, and several of the patients also had a later scalp biopsy. Scalp clonality was compared among normal scalp (n=4), patchy alopecia areata scalp (n=8), and alopecia totalis/universalis scalp (n=8). The RNA source kit depended on sample type: the PAXgene miRNA kit for fixed scalp, the miRNeasy kit for PBMCs, and the RNeasy kit for mouse skin. TCRbeta CDR3 regions were amplified by immunoSEQ multiplex PCR with 35 Vbeta forward and 13 Jbeta reverse primers.

What the authors observed across the whole study: Lesional scalp, especially in alopecia totalis/universalis, showed higher clonality and more expanded CD8+ clones than normal scalp, suggesting antigenic drive. Unlike mouse skin, where gammadelta T cells dominate, normal human skin contains resident alphabeta T cells that get sequenced too, which complicates analysis of the scalp TCR repertoire. Shared TCR sequences between patients were less evident than in mice, which may be partly attributable to HLA diversity in the patient population.

The CDR3 runs 16 residues from the cysteine to the phenylalanine. The kept DNA is CDR3 alone, 48 bases in frame from the first base. V and J are trimmed by 0 bases and 2 bases, and the gene matches miss 2 bases of the junction. The germline V gene supplies CDR1 SGHRS and CDR2 YFSETQ. The time point label of this sample denotes: baseline before oral tofacitinib. Lesional scalp punch biopsies and peripheral blood were obtained from alopecia areata patients. After PBMCs were isolated by density centrifugation and stained for CD3, CD4 and CD8, a FACSAria was used to sort CD4+ and CD8+ T cells. Library prep was done by the immunoSEQ multiplex PCR assay. To provide template for TCR sequencing, every sample had RNA extracted and reverse transcribed into cDNA. SuperScript III was used to make first-strand cDNA, primed with a 2:1 mix of oligo-dT and random hexamers. A synthetic immune receptor repertoire was used to measure amplification bias, and any remaining bias was corrected computationally. The study's own analysis went as follows. Raw reads were preprocessed to remove errors, and CDR3 was defined according to IMGT conventions as the region from the conserved cysteine to phenylalanine. To get clonality, Shannon entropy was normalized by log2 of the number of productive unique TCRs and the result was subtracted from 1. Whether each scalp clone was CD4 or CD8 was inferred by checking scalp TCRbeta sequences against the CD4 and CD8 repertoires from sorted blood. TCRdb mirrors the immuneACCESS table, restricted to in-frame sequences. Some clones are absent from its copies; in checked studies, under half trace to an unresolved V gene, and the reason for the others is unknown. From that table come the V and J calls and clone size; the DNA was used to work out D and trimming. This sample is represented by 150,000 or so clones; around 71% of them were singletons. The top ten clonotypes cover over 9.5% of the sample.

The sequence joins TRBV5-1 to TRBJ2-1; the central 10 bases match TRBD2. This TCR came from a human donor with alopecia areata. Specimen: CD8+ T cells sorted from blood, collected at week 0. The CDR3 protein sequence reads: CASSLATSGAYNEQFF. The DNA sequence is TGCGCCAGCAGCTTGGCTACTAGCGGGGCCTACAATGAGCAGTTCTTC.